Listed below are T cell receptor beta chains from one sample, sequenced in a study of T cell repertoires in cytomegalovirus infection. MiXCR, run by TCRdb on the reads, gives a single entry per CDR3 protein. The data hold roughly 990,000 distinct CDR3 sequences, with 31% observed a single time. These receptors have no identified antigens. The sequenced sample was cultured CD8+ T cells from PBMCs, obtained from culture after CMV antigen stimulation. The origin of the receptors is a human donor in good health (CMV status not recorded). Some clones in this sample may be carry-over from other donors' samples. CDR3s include the opening cysteine and the closing phenylalanine or tryptophan. A D gene is named only where the DNA matches it firmly. Size values are once, few and many counts, or a class for expanded clones, and some rows have none.

D: NA; size: NA; V: TRBV27; J: TRBJ1-2; DNA: TGTGCCAGCAGTTTACGGCGGAACCTTCTCTATGGCTACACCTTC; CDR3: CASSLRRNLLYGYTF
D: NA; size: NA; V: TRBV10-2; J: TRBJ2-7; DNA: TGCGCCAGCAGTGAGAGGGCGGTCTACGAGCAGTACTTC; CDR3: CASSERAVYEQYF
D: NA; size: few; V: TRBV7-8; J: TRBJ2-1; DNA: TGTGCCAGCCTATCCGGGACCGTAGAGTTCTTC; CDR3: CASLSGTVEFF
D: NA; size: many; V: TRBV7-8; J: TRBJ2-3; DNA: TGTGCCAGCAGCTTAGACTTAGACCTGGTGGGCACAGATACGCAGTATTTT; CDR3: CASSLDLDLVGTDTQYF
D: NA; size: few; V: TRBV27; J: TRBJ2-6; DNA: TGTGCCAGCAGTGAAGGGGCCAACGTCCTGACTTTC; CDR3: CASSEGANVLTF
D: NA; size: NA; V: TRBV5-1; J: TRBJ2-5; DNA: TGCGCCAGCAGCCAATATACAGGGCAAGAGACCCAGTACTTC; CDR3: CASSQYTGQETQYF
D: NA; size: NA; V: TRBV6-6; J: TRBJ2-5; DNA: TGTGCCAGCAGTTACGCCGGGCTGGAGACCCAGTACTTC; CDR3: CASSYAGLETQYF
D: NA; size: NA; V: TRBV29-1; J: TRBJ2-3; DNA: TGCAGCGTTGTGAGCGGGCGGAGCACAGATACGCAGTATTTT; CDR3: CSVVSGRSTDTQYF
D: NA; size: NA; V: TRBV5-4; J: TRBJ2-7; DNA: TGTGCCAGCAGCGGCGGTCTGCCTCACGAGCAGTACTTC; CDR3: CASSGGLPHEQYF
D: TRBD2; size: NA; V: TRBV27; J: TRBJ2-1; DNA: TGTGCCAGCAACGCGGCGGGGGGGCATGTGGAGCAGTTCTTC; CDR3: CASNAAGGHVEQFF
D: NA; size: few; V: TRBV2; J: TRBJ2-1; DNA: TGTGCCAGCACTTTACCCGTCCTCGGGGATCTCTCCTACAATGAGCAGTTCTTC; CDR3: CASTLPVLGDLSYNEQFF
D: NA; size: few; V: TRBV27; J: TRBJ1-1; DNA: TGTGCCAGCAGTTTAGGGGGCGCGGTCACTGAAGCTTTCTTT; CDR3: CASSLGGAVTEAFF
D: TRBD2; size: NA; V: TRBV6-1; J: TRBJ2-3; DNA: TGTGCCAGCAGTGAAGAACTAGCGGGGGGGCCAGGCACAGATACGCAGTATTTT; CDR3: CASSEELAGGPGTDTQYF
D: NA; size: few; V: TRBV7-3; J: TRBJ1-3; DNA: TGTGCCAGCAGCCCAAGGCACAGAATTTCCTCTGGAAACACCATATATTTT; CDR3: CASSPRHRISSGNTIYF
D: NA; size: NA; V: TRBV29-1; J: TRBJ2-4; DNA: TGCAGCGTTGTGGGGGGCCTCAAATCAGTACCCAAAAACATTCAGTACTTC; CDR3: CSVVGGLKSVPKNIQYF
D: NA; size: NA; V: TRBV6-2/TRBV6-3; J: TRBJ2-2; DNA: TGTGCCAGCAGTTCTGAGAGTCCGGGGCCGGGAACCGGGGAGCTGTTTTTT; CDR3: CASSSESPGPGTGELFF
D: NA; size: few; V: TRBV19; J: TRBJ1-5; DNA: TGTGCCAGCTTGTACAGCAGCAATCAGCCCCAGCATTTT; CDR3: CASLYSSNQPQHF
D: NA; size: NA; V: TRBV6-1; J: TRBJ1-5; DNA: TGTGCCAGCACCTACGGGGGGAGTCAGCCCCAGCATTTT; CDR3: CASTYGGSQPQHF